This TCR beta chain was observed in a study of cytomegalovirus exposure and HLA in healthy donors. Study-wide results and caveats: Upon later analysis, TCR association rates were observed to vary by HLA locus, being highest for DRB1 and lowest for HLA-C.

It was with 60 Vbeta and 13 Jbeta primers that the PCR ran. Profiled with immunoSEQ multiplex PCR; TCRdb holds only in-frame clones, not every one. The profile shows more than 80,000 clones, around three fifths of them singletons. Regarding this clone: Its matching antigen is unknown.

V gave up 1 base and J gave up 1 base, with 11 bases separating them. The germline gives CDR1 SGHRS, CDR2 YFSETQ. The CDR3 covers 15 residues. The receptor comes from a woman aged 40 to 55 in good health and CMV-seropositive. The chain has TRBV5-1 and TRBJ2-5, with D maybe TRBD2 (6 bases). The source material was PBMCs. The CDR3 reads CASSLSGGTQETQYF. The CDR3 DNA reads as TGCGCCAGCAGCTTGAGTGGCGGGACCCAAGAGACCCAGTACTTC. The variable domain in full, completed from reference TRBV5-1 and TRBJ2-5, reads KAGVTQTPRYLIKTRGQQVTLSCSPISGHRSVSWYQQTPGQGLQFLFEYFSETQRNKGNFPGRFSGRQFSNSRSEMNVSTLELGDSALYLCASSLSGGTQETQYFGPGTRLLVL.